Listed here are 29 T cell receptor beta chains from one sample, sequenced in a study of blood T cell repertoires in COVID-19. Using immunoSEQ multiplex PCR, the repertoire was profiled, and TCRdb retains in-frame clones only, with some absent. The sample yields roughly 700,000 clones, approximately 90% seen once. Sequences were obtained from peripheral blood. The receptors stem from a woman aged 18-29 years with acute or convalescent COVID-19.

The chain combines TRBV5-1 with TRBJ2-7; tentative D call: TRBD1 (6 bases). This CDR3 spans 17 amino acids. CDR1 is SGHRS, CDR2 YFSETQ, per germline. V lost 0 bases and J 2 bases, leaving 18 bases between the germline ends. The CDR3 bases are TGCGCCAGCAGCTTGGCCCCGAACTCTGGACAGACCTACGAGCAGTACTTC. This encodes CASSLAPNSGQTYEQYF.

The chain uses TRBV2 and TRBJ2-7; TRBD2 matches 8 bases. The trim removed 7 bases at V and 7 bases at J, leaving 9 bases unmatched. Germline values: CDR1 SNHLY, CDR2 FYNNEI. This CDR3 spans 13 amino acids. CDR3 coding DNA: TGTGCCAGCATTCGGGTGCGGGGGGCGGAGCAGTACTTC. Protein product: CASIRVRGAEQYF. Complete variable domain (other parts from reference TRBV2 and TRBJ2-7): EPEVTQTPSHQVTQMGQEVILRCVPISNHLYFYWYRQILGQKVEFLVSFYNNEISEKSEIFDDQFSVERPDGSNFTLKIRSTKLEDSAMYFCASIRVRGAEQYFGPGTRLTVT.

CDR3 region: CASRATSTSEKLFF. CDR3 coding DNA: TGTGCCAGCAGGGCTACTAGCACTTCGGAAAAACTGTTTTTT. V gene TRBV2 combines with J gene TRBJ1-4; D gene ambiguous. V shed 6 bases and J shed 8 bases, with 16 bases lying between them. This CDR3 has 14 residues. The germline gives CDR1 SNHLY, CDR2 FYNNEI.

This clone has only one observation. The CDR3 region is CASSPIQGSNTGELFF. Written as DNA, the CDR3 is TGTGCCAGCAGCCCCATCCAGGGGTCGAACACCGGGGAGCTGTTTTTT. The chain carries TRBV3-1 (or the pseudogene TRBV3-2) and TRBJ2-2; TRBD1 is a possible D gene (6 bases). V shed 4 bases and J shed 0 bases, with 12 bases lying between them. This CDR3 is 16 amino acids long. Germline V gene sequence: CDR1 LGHDT, CDR2 YNNKEL (reference sequence).

The chain employs TRBV19 and TRBJ2-1, with 7 bases identical to TRBD1. The V gene end was trimmed by 4 bases and the J gene end by 0 bases; junction bases not matched to a gene: 9. Germline CDR1 LNHDA, CDR2 SQIVND (reference sequence). The CDR3 extends over 17 amino acids. DNA for the CDR3: TGTGCCAGTAGTAGAACAGGGGCTGGAAGCTCCTACAATGAGCAGTTCTTC. This gives the protein CASSRTGAGSSYNEQFF.

The V call is TRBV2, the J call TRBJ1-1; D might be TRBD1 (6 bases). The CDR3 sequence is 13 residues long. Trimming took off 0 bases at V and 11 bases at J, with 13 bases between the two ends. Germline V gives CDR1 SNHLY, CDR2 FYNNEI. The CDR3, as DNA: TGTGCCAGCAGTGAAGCAAGGACAGCCATGGCTTTCTTT. Translated: CASSEARTAMAFF.

The chain has TRBV18 and TRBJ1-2; no firm D call. The CDR3 loop spans 12 amino acids. Looked up from germline, CDR1 is KGHSH and CDR2 is LQKENI. V was shortened by 3 bases and J by 8 bases, with 10 bases between the two germline ends. CDR3 residues: CASSPDHRGYTF. In DNA, the CDR3 is TGTGCCAGCTCACCCGATCATCGGGGCTACACCTTC.

Regarding this clone: One end of the junction does not line up with germline, which may come from a read error. The chain combines TRBV4-1 with TRBJ2-7; possible D gene TRBD2, 6 bases. From germline, CDR1 is MGHRA and CDR2 YSYEKL. There are 13 residues in the CDR3. For the CDR3, the DNA is TGCGCCAGCAGCCAAGATGGGGGGAAGGCGGCCACCTTC. This translates into CASSQDGGKAATF.

V usage is TRBV10-3 and J usage is TRBJ1-1; 10 positions agree with TRBD1. J gave up 8 bases and V 6 bases, and 9 bases lay outside the gene matches. The CDR3 length is 14 residues. Germline loops: CDR1 ENHRY, CDR2 SYGVKD. DNA of the CDR3: TGTGCCATCAGACGGGACAGGGGAAGGGCAGAAGCTTTCTTT. It yields the protein CAIRRDRGRAEAFF.

The chain recombines TRBV6-5 with TRBJ1-4; D remains ambiguous. The CDR3 is 14 amino acids. The germline V gene has CDR1 MNHEY and CDR2 SVGAGI. V lost 0 bases and J lost 7, with 9 bases in between. The CDR3 sequence: CASSYSRAPEKLFF. CDR3 DNA sequence: TGTGCCAGCAGTTACTCGAGAGCCCCTGAAAAACTGTTTTTT.

The chain uses TRBV6-5 and TRBJ1-2; D is ambiguous. The CDR3 extends over 13 amino acids. V was trimmed by 0 bases and J by 2 bases, leaving 4 bases between them. Germline V gives CDR1 MNHEY, CDR2 SVGAGI. CDR3 sequence (DNA): TGTGCCAGCAGTTACTCGAGAAACTATGGCTACACCTTC. Residues: CASSYSRNYGYTF.

V gene TRBV7-8 combines with J gene TRBJ2-7; 8 bases are a match to TRBD1. The V gene end was trimmed by 5 bases and the J gene end by 6 bases; junction bases not matched to a gene: 9. The CDR3 totals 14 residues. The germline gives CDR1 SGHVS, CDR2 FQNEAQ. Written as DNA, the CDR3 is TGTGCCAGCAGCACGCGGACAGGGTTGAGCGAGCAGTACTTC. It specifies CASSTRTGLSEQYF. The full variable domain, rest sourced from reference TRBV7-8 and TRBJ2-7, is GAGVSQSPRYKVAKRGQDVALRCDPISGHVSLFWYQQALGQGPEFLTYFQNEAQLDKSGLPSDRFFAERPEGSVSTLKIQRTQQEDSAVYLCASSTRTGLSEQYFGPGTRLTVT.

V and J are TRBV13 and TRBJ1-2, with a tentative D call TRBD1 (5 bases). Per germline, CDR1 PRHDT and CDR2 FYEKMQ (reference sequence). The CDR3 runs to 14 residues. V dropped 0 bases and J dropped 6 bases, with 11 bases sitting between them. The CDR3 nucleotides are TGTGCCAGCAGCTTAGGCAGGGAGGGAGATGGCTACACCTTC. This gives the protein CASSLGREGDGYTF.

The chain has TRBV6-2 or TRBV6-3 and TRBJ1-2; tentative D call: TRBD1 (6 bases). V was shortened by 5 bases and J by 5 bases, with 12 bases between the two germline ends. The CDR3 has 13 residues. The V gene's germline CDR1 is MNHEY and CDR2 SVGEGT. DNA of the CDR3: TGTGCCAGCAGTCTGACAGGAGTATATGGCTACACCTTC. This sequence encodes CASSLTGVYGYTF.

CDR3 coding DNA: TGTGCCAGCAGTGGACAGGACTATGGCTACACCTTC. Translated: CASSGQDYGYTF. This chain connects TRBV2 to TRBJ1-2; D possibly corresponds to TRBD1 (6 bases). The CDR3 has 12 amino acids. Germline values: CDR1 SNHLY, CDR2 FYNNEI. V lost 4 bases and J lost 3, with 6 bases in between.

The chain links TRBV6-5 to TRBJ2-7; TRBD1 agrees at 8 bases. Germline V lookup: CDR1 MNHEY, CDR2 SVGAGI. V was pared by 6 bases and J by 3 bases, with 1 base of the junction left unmatched. The CDR3 consists of 12 residues. CDR3 nucleotide sequence: TGTGCCAGCAGGGGACAGGTCTACGAGCAGTACTTC. Translating it yields CASRGQVYEQYF.

The chain carries TRBV5-1 and TRBJ1-1; no reliable D call. Germline loops: CDR1 SGHRS, CDR2 YFSETQ. Trimming took off 6 bases at V and 3 bases at J, with 15 bases between the two ends. The CDR3 totals 14 residues. The CDR3 protein is CASTEGGRDTEAFF. The CDR3 DNA sequence: TGCGCCAGCACGGAGGGAGGTAGGGACACTGAAGCTTTCTTT.

The chain uses TRBV4-3 and TRBJ2-1; D call uncertain. This CDR3 is built from 17 residues. Germline V gives CDR1 LGHNA, CDR2 YSLEER. V was pared by 0 bases and J by 0 bases, with 12 bases between. DNA for the CDR3: TGCGCCAGCAGCCAAGAATTAGAAAAGAGCTCCTACAATGAGCAGTTCTTC. It encodes CASSQELEKSSYNEQFF.

V and J are TRBV27 and TRBJ2-3, with TRBD2 as a possible D gene (6 bases). This CDR3 is built from 13 residues. Germline V gene sequence: CDR1 MNHEY, CDR2 SMNVEV (reference sequence). V was cut by 4 bases and J by 4 bases, with 9 bases left in between. The CDR3 coding sequence is TGTGCCAGCAGTTCGGGGACTGCAGATACGCAGTATTTT. Translated, it gives CASSSGTADTQYF.

With respect to this clone: This same CDR3 is encoded by further DNA sequences in the sample. The chain links TRBV29-1 to TRBJ2-7; 9 nucleotides match TRBD1. Germline-derived CDR1 and CDR2 are SQVTM and ANQGSEA. There are 12 residues in the CDR3. Trimming at V came to 4 bases and at J to 6 bases, leaving 4 bases not matched to a gene. CDR3 in DNA: TGCAGCGTTGGGGGACAGGGTGGCGAGCAGTACTTC. It translates to CSVGGQGGEQYF.

As concerns this clone: Distinct nucleotide sequences in the sample also encode this CDR3. V gene TRBV7-2 combines with J gene TRBJ1-1; tentative D call: TRBD1 (5 bases). Germline CDR1 SGHTA, CDR2 FQGNSA. V was trimmed by 5 bases and J by 1 base, leaving 11 bases between them. The CDR3 loop spans 14 amino acids. CDR3 region: CASSPMTANTEAFF. In DNA, the CDR3 is TGTGCCAGCAGCCCGATGACAGCGAACACTGAAGCTTTCTTT.

The rearrangement joins TRBV18 to TRBJ1-1; 7 bases fit TRBD1. The ends lost 6 bases at V and 4 bases at J; junction bases unmatched: 8. CDR3 length: 14 amino acids. Per germline, CDR1 KGHSH and CDR2 LQKENI. The CDR3, as DNA: TGTGCCAGCTCTCGACAGGGTGAGGGCACTGAAGCTTTCTTT. Translating it yields CASSRQGEGTEAFF. The full variable domain, rest sourced from reference TRBV18 and TRBJ1-1, is NAGVMQNPRHLVRRRGQEARLRCSPMKGHSHVYWYRQLPEEGLKFMVYLQKENIIDESGMPKERFSAEFPKEGPSILRIQQVVRGDSAAYFCASSRQGEGTEAFFGQGTRLTVV.

This clone was seen just once. V is TRBV11-2 and J is TRBJ1-1; 10 bases map to TRBD1. Unmatched junction bases numbered 5, after V lost 0 bases and J lost 13 bases. The CDR3 has 13 residues. Germline V gene lookup returns CDR1 SGHAT and CDR2 FQNNGV. The CDR3 protein is CASSLDRDRGGFF. CDR3 nucleotides: TGTGCCAGCAGCTTAGATCGGGACAGGGGTGGTTTCTTT. Filled out from reference TRBV11-2 and TRBJ1-1, the complete variable domain reads EAGVAQSPRYKIIEKRQSVAFWCNPISGHATLYWYQQILGQGPKLLIQFQNNGVVDDSQLPKDRFSAERLKGVDSTLKIQPAKLEDSAVYLCASSLDRDRGGFFGQGTRLTVV.

This clone was found a few times. The rearrangement links TRBV6-4 to TRBJ1-6; possible D gene TRBD1, 5 bases. The CDR3 covers 14 residues. V was clipped by 5 bases and J by 5 bases, with 10 bases between them. Germline values: CDR1 MRHNA, CDR2 SNTAGT. The CDR3 DNA is TGTGCCAGCAGTAGACAGTCAGATAATTCACCCCTCCACTTT. It encodes CASSRQSDNSPLHF.

The rearrangement uses TRBV7-2 and TRBJ1-6, with a weak D call TRBD1 (6 bases). The ends were cut back, 5 bases at V and 6 bases at J, with 17 bases in the middle. CDR1 is SGHTA and CDR2 is FQGNSA in the germline V gene. There are 16 residues in the CDR3. The CDR3: CASSLGTPSSNSPLHF. In DNA form, the CDR3 reads TGTGCCAGCAGCCTAGGGACACCCAGCTCTAATTCACCCCTCCACTTT.

This clone was counted a single time. This rearrangement joins TRBV19 to TRBJ1-1, with D unresolved. Germline CDR1 LNHDA, CDR2 SQIVND (reference sequence). This CDR3 spans 16 amino acids. V was clipped by 1 base and J by 1 base, with 13 bases between them. CDR3 residues: CASSIVSRAPNTEAFF. CDR3 DNA: TGTGCCAGTAGTATAGTCTCGAGGGCCCCGAACACTGAAGCTTTCTTT.

A word on this clone: This specimen includes other DNA sequences encoding the same CDR3. This chain connects TRBV9 to TRBJ2-2; the match to TRBD1 covers 7 bases. The V gene end was trimmed by 4 bases and the J gene end by 5 bases; junction bases not matched to a gene: 8. CDR3 length: 15 amino acids. Germline lookup yields CDR1 SGDLS and CDR2 YYNGEE. CDR3 loop: CASSFRQGHTGELFF. As DNA, the CDR3 is TGTGCCAGCAGCTTTCGACAGGGCCATACCGGGGAGCTGTTTTTT.

The chain recombines TRBV7-2 with TRBJ2-1; D remains ambiguous. Between the trimmed V and J ends, which lost 4 bases and 7 bases, there was a span of 8 bases. The germline gives CDR1 SGHTA, CDR2 FQGNSA. The length of the CDR3 is 12 residues. The CDR3, as DNA: TGTGCCAGCAGCTCGCCTAAGAATGAGCAGTTCTTC. It is translated as CASSSPKNEQFF.

J is TRBJ1-2 and V is TRBV6-5; TRBD1 might be the D (6 bases). Between the trimmed V and J ends, which lost 8 bases and 6 bases, there was a span of 16 bases. Germline V gene sequence: CDR1 MNHEY, CDR2 SVGAGI. This CDR3 has 13 residues. The CDR3, as DNA: TGTGCCAGCCGACAGGAGTGGATACATGGCTACACCTTC. This translates into CASRQEWIHGYTF.